The TCR beta chain under discussion was sequenced for a study of siplizumab effects on memory and regulatory T cells. General study findings and limits: Left unconfirmed was the suppressive function of proliferating Tregs from siplizumab cultures.

Turning to this clone: Its antigen remains unidentified.

Assays covered some 98,000 TCR templates per sample. Repertoires were generated with immunoSEQ multiplex PCR, while TCRdb's copy carries only in-frame clones and drops some. In the table there are more than 85,000 clones, 92% of which are singletons. This CDR3 contains 11 residues. Per germline, CDR1 SNHLY and CDR2 FYNNEI. V lost 4 bases and J 2 bases, leaving 0 bases between the germline ends. This chain uses TRBV2 with TRBJ2-4; D gene uncertain. Specimen: Tregs sorted from blood. The source is a human donor in good health. The CDR3 sequence: CASSAKNIQYF. The CDR3 DNA follows: TGTGCCAGCAGTGCCAAAAACATTCAGTACTTC.